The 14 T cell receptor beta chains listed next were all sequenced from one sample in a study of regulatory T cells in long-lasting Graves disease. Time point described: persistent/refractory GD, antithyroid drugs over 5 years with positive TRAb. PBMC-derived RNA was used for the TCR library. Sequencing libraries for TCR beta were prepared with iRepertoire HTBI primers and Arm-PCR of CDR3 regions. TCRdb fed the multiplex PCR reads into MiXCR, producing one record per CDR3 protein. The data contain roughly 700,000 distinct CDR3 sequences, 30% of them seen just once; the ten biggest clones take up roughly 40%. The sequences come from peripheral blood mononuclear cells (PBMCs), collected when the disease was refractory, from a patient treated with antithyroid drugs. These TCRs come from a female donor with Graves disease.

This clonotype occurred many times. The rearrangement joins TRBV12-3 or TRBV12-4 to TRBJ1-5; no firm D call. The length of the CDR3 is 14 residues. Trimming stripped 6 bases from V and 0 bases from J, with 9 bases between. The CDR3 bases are TGTGCCAGCAGGGGGTCCTATAGCAATCAGCCCCAGCATTTT. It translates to CASRGSYSNQPQHF.

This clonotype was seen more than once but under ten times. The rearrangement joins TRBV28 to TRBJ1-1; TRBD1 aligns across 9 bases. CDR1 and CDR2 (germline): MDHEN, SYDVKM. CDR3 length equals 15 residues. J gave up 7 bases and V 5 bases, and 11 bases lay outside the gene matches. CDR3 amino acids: CASSPPTTGGYEAFF. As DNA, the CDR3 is TGTGCCAGCAGTCCCCCCACTACAGGGGGCTATGAAGCTTTCTTT.

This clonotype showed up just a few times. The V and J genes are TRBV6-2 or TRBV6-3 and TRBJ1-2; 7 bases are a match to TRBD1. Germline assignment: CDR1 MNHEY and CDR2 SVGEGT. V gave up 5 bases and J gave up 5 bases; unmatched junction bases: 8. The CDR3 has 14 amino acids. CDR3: CASSGLTGQYGYTF. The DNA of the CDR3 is TGTGCCAGCAGTGGCCTGACAGGGCAGTATGGCTACACCTTC.

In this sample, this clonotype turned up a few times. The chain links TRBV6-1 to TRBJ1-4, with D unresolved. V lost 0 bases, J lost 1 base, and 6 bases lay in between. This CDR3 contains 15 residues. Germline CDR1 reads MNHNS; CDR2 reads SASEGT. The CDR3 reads CASSEARLTNEKLFF. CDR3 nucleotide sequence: TGTGCCAGCAGTGAAGCGAGACTAACTAATGAAAAACTGTTTTTT.

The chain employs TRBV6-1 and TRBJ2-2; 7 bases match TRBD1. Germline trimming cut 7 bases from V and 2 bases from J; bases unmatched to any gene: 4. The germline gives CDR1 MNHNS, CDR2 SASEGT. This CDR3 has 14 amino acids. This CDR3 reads CASKTGLNTGELFF. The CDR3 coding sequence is TGTGCCAGCAAGACAGGGTTAAACACCGGGGAGCTGTTTTTT.

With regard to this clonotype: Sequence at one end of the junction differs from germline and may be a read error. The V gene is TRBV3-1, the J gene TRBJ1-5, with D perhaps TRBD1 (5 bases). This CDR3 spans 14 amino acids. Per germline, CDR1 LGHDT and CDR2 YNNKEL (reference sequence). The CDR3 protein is CANSHLGRGQPQHF. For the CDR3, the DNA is TGTGCCAACAGCCATCTGGGGCGCGGGCAGCCCCAGCATTTT.

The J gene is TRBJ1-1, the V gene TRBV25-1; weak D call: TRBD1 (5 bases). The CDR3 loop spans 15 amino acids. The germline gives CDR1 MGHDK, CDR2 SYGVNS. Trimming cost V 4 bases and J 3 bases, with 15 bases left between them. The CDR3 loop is CASSGRGTGDTEAFF. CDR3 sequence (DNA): TGTGCCAGCAGTGGCCGCGGGACCGGGGACACTGAAGCTTTCTTT.

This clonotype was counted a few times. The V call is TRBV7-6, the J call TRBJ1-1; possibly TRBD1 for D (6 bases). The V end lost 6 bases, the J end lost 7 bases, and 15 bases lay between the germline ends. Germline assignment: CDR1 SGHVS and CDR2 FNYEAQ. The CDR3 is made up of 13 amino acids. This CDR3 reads CASRNLDSLEAFF. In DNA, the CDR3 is TGTGCCAGCAGAAATTTGGACAGCCTTGAAGCTTTCTTT.

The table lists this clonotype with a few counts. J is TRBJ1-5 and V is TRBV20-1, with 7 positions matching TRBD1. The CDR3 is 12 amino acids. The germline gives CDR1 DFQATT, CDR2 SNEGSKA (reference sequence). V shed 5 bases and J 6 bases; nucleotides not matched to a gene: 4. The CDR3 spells CSARQGVQPQHF. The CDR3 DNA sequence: TGCAGTGCTCGACAGGGAGTTCAGCCCCAGCATTTT.

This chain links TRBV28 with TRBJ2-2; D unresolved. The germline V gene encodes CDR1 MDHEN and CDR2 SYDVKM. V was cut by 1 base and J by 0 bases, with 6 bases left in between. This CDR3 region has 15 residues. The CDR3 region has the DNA TGTGCCAGCAGTTTATACGAATCGAACACCGGGGAGCTGTTTTTT. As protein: CASSLYESNTGELFF. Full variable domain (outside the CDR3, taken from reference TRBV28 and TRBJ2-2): DVKVTQSSRYLVKRTGEKVFLECVQDMDHENMFWYRQDPGLGLRLIYFSYDVKMKEKGDIPEGYSVSREKKERFSLILESASTNQTSMYLCASSLYESNTGELFFGEGSRLTVL.

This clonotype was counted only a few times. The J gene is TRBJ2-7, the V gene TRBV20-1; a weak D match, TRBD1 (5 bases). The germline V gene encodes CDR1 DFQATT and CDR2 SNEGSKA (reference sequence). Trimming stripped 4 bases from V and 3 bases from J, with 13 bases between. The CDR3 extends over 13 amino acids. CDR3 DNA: TGCAGTGCTATCAGGGCAGGGCTCTACGAGCAGTACTTC. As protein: CSAIRAGLYEQYF.

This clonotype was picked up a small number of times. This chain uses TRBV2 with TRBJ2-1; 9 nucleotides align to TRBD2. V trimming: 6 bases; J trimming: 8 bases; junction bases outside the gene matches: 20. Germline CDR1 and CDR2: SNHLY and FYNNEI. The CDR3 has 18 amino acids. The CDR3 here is CASRVPSFAGGPGDEQFF. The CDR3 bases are TGTGCCAGCAGAGTCCCATCGTTTGCGGGAGGGCCGGGTGATGAGCAGTTCTTC.

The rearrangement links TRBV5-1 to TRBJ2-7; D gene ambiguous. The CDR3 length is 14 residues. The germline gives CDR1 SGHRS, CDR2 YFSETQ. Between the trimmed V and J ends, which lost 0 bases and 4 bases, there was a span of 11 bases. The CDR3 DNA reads TGCGCCAGCAGCTTGGTAGTTTCCTCGTACGAGCAGTACTTC. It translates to CASSLVVSSYEQYF.

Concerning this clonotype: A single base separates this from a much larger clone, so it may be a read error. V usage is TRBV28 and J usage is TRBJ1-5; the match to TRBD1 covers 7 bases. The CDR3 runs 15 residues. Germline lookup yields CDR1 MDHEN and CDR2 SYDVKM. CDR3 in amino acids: CTSTATGVGNQPQHF. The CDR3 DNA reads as TGTACCAGCACTGCTACAGGGGTCGGCAATCAGCCCCAGCATTTT. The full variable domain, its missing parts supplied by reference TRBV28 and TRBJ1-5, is DVKVTQSSRYLVKRTGEKVFLECVQDMDHENMFWYRQDPGLGLRLIYFSYDVKMKEKGDIPEGYSVSREKKERFSLILESASTNQTSMYLCTSTATGVGNQPQHFGDGTRLSIL.